Sequencing of this T cell receptor (beta chain) was carried out in a study of blood T cell repertoires in COVID-19. In the study overall: COVID-19 samples from acute and convalescent phases originated in the United States, Italy and Spain. In each case, the material was cDNA or gDNA derived from T cells, B-cell-depleted T cells, or PBMCs.

Authors' data handling: Estimated nucleated cell counts came from reference gene primer amplification. Assay used: immunoSEQ multiplex PCR; TCRdb lists only in-frame clones, some missing. V, J and clone size were drawn from that table, and D and trimming were deduced from the DNA. The sample lists hundreds of thousands of clones, almost 85% seen once, with roughly 4.6% in the top ten. The CDR3 totals 14 residues. The V gene lost 6 bases and the J gene lost 6 bases, with 17 bases spanning the gap. CDR1 is LNHDA, CDR2 SQIVND, per germline (reference sequence). The sequence came from a man between 50 and 59 years old with active or convalescent COVID-19. V is TRBV19 and J is TRBJ1-2; D possibly corresponds to TRBD1 (5 bases). The sample was peripheral blood. The chain's CDR3 is CASRPVDSYHGYTF. The CDR3 coding sequence is TGTGCCAGTAGGCCTGTCGACAGCTATCATGGCTACACCTTC.